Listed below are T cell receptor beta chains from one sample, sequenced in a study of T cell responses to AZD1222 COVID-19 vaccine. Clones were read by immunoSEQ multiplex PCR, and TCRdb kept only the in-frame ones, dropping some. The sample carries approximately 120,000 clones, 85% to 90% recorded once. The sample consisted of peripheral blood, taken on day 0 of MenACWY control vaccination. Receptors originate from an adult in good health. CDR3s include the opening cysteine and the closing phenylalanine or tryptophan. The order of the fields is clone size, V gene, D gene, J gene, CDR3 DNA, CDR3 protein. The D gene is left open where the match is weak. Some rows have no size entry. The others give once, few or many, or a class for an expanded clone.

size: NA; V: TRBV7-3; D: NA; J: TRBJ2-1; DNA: TGTGCCAGCAGCTTAGGGCGGGAAAGGAATGAGCAGTTCTTC; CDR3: CASSLGRERNEQFF
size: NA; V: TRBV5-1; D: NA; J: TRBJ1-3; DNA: TGCGCCAGCAGCTTGATGGGGGTCCACTCTGGAAACACCATATATTTT; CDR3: CASSLMGVHSGNTIYF
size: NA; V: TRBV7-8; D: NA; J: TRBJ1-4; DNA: TGTGCCAGCAGCTTAGCGCAGGGTTACGACGAAAAACTGTTTTTT; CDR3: CASSLAQGYDEKLFF
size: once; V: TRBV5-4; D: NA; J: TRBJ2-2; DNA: TGTGCCAGCAGCGCTCCATCCCGAAACACCGGGGAGCTGTTTTTT; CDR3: CASSAPSRNTGELFF
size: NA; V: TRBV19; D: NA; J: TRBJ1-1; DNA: TGTGCCAGTAGTATAGTAGGCCCCCCTCATGAAGCTTTCTTT; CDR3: CASSIVGPPHEAFF
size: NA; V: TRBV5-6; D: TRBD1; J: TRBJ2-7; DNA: TGTGCCAGCAGCTTGGACGGACAGGGGGATGAGCAGTACTTC; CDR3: CASSLDGQGDEQYF
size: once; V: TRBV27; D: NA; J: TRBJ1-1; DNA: TGTGCCAGCAGTTTTGTCGCGGACACTGAAGCTTTCTTT; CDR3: CASSFVADTEAFF
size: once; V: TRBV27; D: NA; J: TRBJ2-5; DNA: TGTGCCAGCAGAGTCAGGGGCCGAGAGACCCAGTACTTC; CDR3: CASRVRGRETQYF
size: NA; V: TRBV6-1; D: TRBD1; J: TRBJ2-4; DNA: TGTGCCAGCAGTGCCTCCGGACAGGGGAAATTGGAAAACATTCAGTACTTC; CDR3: CASSASGQGKLENIQYF
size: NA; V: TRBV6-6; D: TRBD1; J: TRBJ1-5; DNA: TGTGCCACAAGGGACAGTGGTCAGCCCCAGCATTTT; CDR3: CATRDSGQPQHF
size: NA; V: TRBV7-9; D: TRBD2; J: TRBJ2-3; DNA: TGTGCCAGCGGGACTAGCGGGATTTCCTCAGATACGCAGTATTTT; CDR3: CASGTSGISSDTQYF
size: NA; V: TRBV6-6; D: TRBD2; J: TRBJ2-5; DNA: TGTGCCAGCAGTTTCCCGGGGGGCCAAGAGACCCAGTACTTC; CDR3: CASSFPGGQETQYF
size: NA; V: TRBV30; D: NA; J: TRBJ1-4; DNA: TGTGCCTGGAGTGTTAGTTCAACTAATGAAAAACTGTTTTTT; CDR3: CAWSVSSTNEKLFF
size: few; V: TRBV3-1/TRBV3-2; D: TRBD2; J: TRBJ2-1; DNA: TGTGCCAGCAGCCAAGATGGGTCGGAACTAGCGGGGTTCTACAATGAGCAGTTCTTC; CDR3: CASSQDGSELAGFYNEQFF
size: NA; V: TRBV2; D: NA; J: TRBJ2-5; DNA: TGTGCCAGCAGTGCCGGGACTCTCCAAGAGACCCAGTACTTC; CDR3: CASSAGTLQETQYF
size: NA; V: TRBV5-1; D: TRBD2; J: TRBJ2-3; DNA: TGCGCCAGCAGCTCTTTCTCGCGGGGGGTAGATACGCAGTATTTT; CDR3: CASSSFSRGVDTQYF
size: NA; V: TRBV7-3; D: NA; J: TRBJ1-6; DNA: TGTGCCAGCAGCGGAGGCCTGGAGTCACCCCTCCACTTT; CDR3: CASSGGLESPLHF
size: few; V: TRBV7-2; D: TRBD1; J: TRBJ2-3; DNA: TGTGCCAGCAGCACCTGGACAGGGTTCACGCAGTATTTT; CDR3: CASSTWTGFTQYF
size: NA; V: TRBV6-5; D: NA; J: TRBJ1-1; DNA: TGTGCCAGCAGGTTAGTCATGAACACTGAAGCTTTCTTT; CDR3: CASRLVMNTEAFF
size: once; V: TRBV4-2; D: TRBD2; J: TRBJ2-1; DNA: TGTGCCAGCAGCCAAGCCCTAGGACTAGCGGGAGGCCATGAGCAGTTCTTC; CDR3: CASSQALGLAGGHEQFF
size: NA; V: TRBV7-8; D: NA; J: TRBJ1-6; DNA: TGTGCCAGCAGCTTAGTACAGGCCTTTTCACCCCTCCACTTT; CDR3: CASSLVQAFSPLHF
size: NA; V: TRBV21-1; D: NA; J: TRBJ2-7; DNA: TGTGCCAGCAGCAAAGGAACGACTAGCGGAACCCAACCCAACTACGAGCAGTACTTC; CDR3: CASSKGTTSGTQPNYEQYF
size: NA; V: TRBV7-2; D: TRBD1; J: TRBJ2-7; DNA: TGTGCCAGCAGCTTAGGGACAGGGAGCGTCTACGAGCAGTACTTC; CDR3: CASSLGTGSVYEQYF
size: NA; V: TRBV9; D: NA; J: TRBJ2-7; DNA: TGTGCCAGCAGCGTAGGGCCAGGGAGTTCCTACGAGCAGTACTTC; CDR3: CASSVGPGSSYEQYF
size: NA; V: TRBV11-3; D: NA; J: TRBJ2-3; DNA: TGTGCCAGCAGCCTCCGTACGGATACGCAGTATTTT; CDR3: CASSLRTDTQYF
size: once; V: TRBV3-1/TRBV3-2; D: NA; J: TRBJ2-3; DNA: TGTGCCAGCAGCCAAGGGTTTCCAGATACGCAGTATTTT; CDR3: CASSQGFPDTQYF
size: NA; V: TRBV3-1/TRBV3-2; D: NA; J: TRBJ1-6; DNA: TGTGCCAGCAAGTTCGGCGGCAGTAATTCACCCCTCCACTTT; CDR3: CASKFGGSNSPLHF
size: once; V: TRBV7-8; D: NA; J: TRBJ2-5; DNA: TGTGCCAGCACCAATCCGGTGCAAGAGACCCAGTACTTC; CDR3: CASTNPVQETQYF
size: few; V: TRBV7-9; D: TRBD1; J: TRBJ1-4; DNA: TGTGCCAGCAGCCCCCGTTCGGGACAGGGCAATGAAAAACTGTTTTTT; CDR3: CASSPRSGQGNEKLFF
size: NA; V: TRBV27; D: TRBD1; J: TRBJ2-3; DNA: TGTGCCAGCTCTGGGACAGGGTTTAACCAGATCACAGATACGCAGTATTTT; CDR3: CASSGTGFNQITDTQYF
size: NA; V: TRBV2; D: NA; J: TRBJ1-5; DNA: TGTGCCAGCAGAAGGAGGGCAGGGCAGTCCAATCAGCCCCAGCATTTT; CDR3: CASRRRAGQSNQPQHF
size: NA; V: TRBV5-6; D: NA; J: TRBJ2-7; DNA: TGTGCCAGCAGCGCGGGGGCGCGTGTGGGCGAGCAGTACTTC; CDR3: CASSAGARVGEQYF
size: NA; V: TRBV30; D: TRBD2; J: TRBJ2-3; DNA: TGTGCCTGGGTAGGACTAGCGGGAGCCCTAGATACGCAGTATTTT; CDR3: CAWVGLAGALDTQYF
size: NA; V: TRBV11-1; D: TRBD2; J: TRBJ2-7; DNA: TGTGCCAGCAGCCAAACTGGGACTACTCCTGGCGAGCAGTACTTC; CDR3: CASSQTGTTPGEQYF
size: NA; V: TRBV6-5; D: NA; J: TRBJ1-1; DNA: TGTGCCAGCAGTTACTCGATAGGGGACACTGAAGCTTTCTTT; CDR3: CASSYSIGDTEAFF
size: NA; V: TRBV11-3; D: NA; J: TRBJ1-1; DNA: TGTGCCAGCAGCTTAGCGGGAGAGAACACTGAAGCTTTCTTT; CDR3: CASSLAGENTEAFF
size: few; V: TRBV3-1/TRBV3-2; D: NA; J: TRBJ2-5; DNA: TGTGCCAGCAGCTCCCTTCTGGGGACCCAGTACTTC; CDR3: CASSSLLGTQYF
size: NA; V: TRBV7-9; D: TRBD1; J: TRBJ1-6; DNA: TGTGCCAGCAGCGCAAGGACAGGGGGCGAGTCACCCCTCCACTTT; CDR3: CASSARTGGESPLHF
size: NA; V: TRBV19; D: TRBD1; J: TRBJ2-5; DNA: TGTGCCAGTAGTAGGGGACAGGGGCGGCAAGAGACCCAGTACTTC; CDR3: CASSRGQGRQETQYF
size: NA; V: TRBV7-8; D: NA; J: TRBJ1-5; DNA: TGTGCCAGCAGCTTAGCGGGCCCGGGGCATCAGCCCCAGCATTTT; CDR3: CASSLAGPGHQPQHF
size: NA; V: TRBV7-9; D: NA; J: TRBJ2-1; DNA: TGTGCCAGCAGCTTAGCGCAGGGCGGACGACCGGAGCAGTTCTTC; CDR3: CASSLAQGGRPEQFF
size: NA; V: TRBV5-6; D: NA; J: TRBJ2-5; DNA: TGTGCCAGCAGCCACCTAACCTTTGGAGGGGCCCAAGAGACCCAGTACTTC; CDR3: CASSHLTFGGAQETQYF
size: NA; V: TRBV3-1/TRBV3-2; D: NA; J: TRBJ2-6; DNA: TGTGCCAGCAGGCCCCAGGCTGGGGCCAACGTCCTGACTTTC; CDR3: CASRPQAGANVLTF
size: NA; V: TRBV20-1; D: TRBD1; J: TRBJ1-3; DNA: TGCAGTGCTAGTGGGACAGGGTACCTTAGGGGCACCATATATTTT; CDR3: CSASGTGYLRGTIYF
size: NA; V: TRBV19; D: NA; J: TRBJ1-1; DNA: TGTGCCAGTAGTCAGGGGATGAACACTGAAGCTTTCTTT; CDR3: CASSQGMNTEAFF
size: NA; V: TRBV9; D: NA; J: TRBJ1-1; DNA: TGTGCCAGCAGCATCAGTTGGGGATTCAGTGAAGCTTTCTTT; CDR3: CASSISWGFSEAFF
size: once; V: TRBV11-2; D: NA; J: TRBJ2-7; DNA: TGTGCCAGCAGCTTAGCCCCGACTACTGCCTACGAGCAGTACTTC; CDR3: CASSLAPTTAYEQYF
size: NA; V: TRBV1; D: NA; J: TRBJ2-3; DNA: TGCACCAGCAGCCAAGATGAACGGGGGGGAGATACGCAGTATTTT; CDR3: CTSSQDERGGDTQYF
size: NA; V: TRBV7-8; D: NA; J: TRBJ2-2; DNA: TGTGCCAGCAGCTTTTTTTTAGAATCTCCCGGGGAGCTGTTTTTT; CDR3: CASSFFLESPGELFF
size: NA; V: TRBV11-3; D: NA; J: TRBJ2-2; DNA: TGTGCCAGCAGCCGAGGAAATATGGACTACCGACCCGGGGAGCTGTTTTTT; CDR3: CASSRGNMDYRPGELFF